One sample yielded the 9 T cell receptor beta chains listed below, sequenced in a study of shared clonotypes between healthy human individuals. Here immunoSEQ multiplex PCR was the method, and the copy in TCRdb shows in-frame clones only, minus some. The table has approximately 2.3 million clones, about 92% seen once. What was sequenced was naive CD4+ T cells from PBMCs. The subset here: CD45RA+ positively selected. These receptor sequences come from a man between 18 and 35 years old in good health. Some clones in this sample may be carry-over from other donors' samples.

The chain joins TRBV19 to TRBJ2-2; D possibly corresponds to TRBD2 (6 bases). The CDR3 spans 16 residues. With 5 bases removed from V and 4 bases from J, the gap between germline ends came to 17 bases. CDR1 and CDR2 (germline): LNHDA, SQIVND (reference sequence). In DNA form, the CDR3 reads TGTGCCAGTAGTCCCTTTCGGGGGAGTAGCACCGGGGAGCTGTTTTTT. Protein sequence: CASSPFRGSSTGELFF.

This clone was seen a handful of times. This chain joins TRBV5-1 and TRBJ1-4; D not certain. The V end lost 4 bases, the J end lost 4 bases, and 11 bases lay between the germline ends. CDR1 SGHRS and CDR2 YFSETQ come from the germline V gene. This CDR3 is 14 amino acids long. The CDR3 here is CASSMSTDNEKLFF. In nucleotides, the CDR3 is TGCGCCAGCAGCATGAGCACGGATAATGAAAAACTGTTTTTT.

As concerns this clone: The sample contains more than one DNA sequence encoding this CDR3. This chain links TRBV29-1 with TRBJ2-5; D is perhaps TRBD1 or TRBD2 (5 bases each). V dropped 6 bases and J dropped 1 base, with 12 bases sitting between them. Germline V CDR1 and CDR2: SQVTM, ANQGSEA. The CDR3 has 13 amino acids. The CDR3 region has the DNA TGCAGCGTGAGGGGTAGATTCCAAGAGACCCAGTACTTC. It translates to CSVRGRFQETQYF.

V and J are TRBV5-1 and TRBJ1-1; D unresolved. The germline V gene encodes CDR1 SGHRS and CDR2 YFSETQ. Trimming removed 6 bases from V and 0 bases from J, with 12 bases in between. This CDR3 comprises 14 residues. CDR3 coding DNA: TGCGCCAGCAAATCGGAGACATTGAACACTGAAGCTTTCTTT. Its translation: CASKSETLNTEAFF. Full variable domain (remainder filled in from reference TRBV5-1 and TRBJ1-1): KAGVTQTPRYLIKTRGQQVTLSCSPISGHRSVSWYQQTPGQGLQFLFEYFSETQRNKGNFPGRFSGRQFSNSRSEMNVSTLELGDSALYLCASKSETLNTEAFFGQGTRLTVV.

The CDR3 DNA reads as TGTGCCAGCAGTTCGGGACAGGGGGCACAACAGCCCCAGCATTTT. This translates into CASSSGQGAQQPQHF. The genes are TRBV6-5 and TRBJ1-5; 12 bases match TRBD1. Germline V gene sequence: CDR1 MNHEY, CDR2 SVGAGI. This CDR3 spans 15 amino acids. V lost 4 bases and J lost 7; bases outside the gene matches: 5.

The CDR3 loop reads CASSSIGQGFNEQYF. The CDR3 nucleotides are TGCGCCAGCAGCTCCATCGGACAGGGTTTTAACGAGCAGTACTTC. This chain joins TRBV4-1 and TRBJ2-7, with 8 bases identical to TRBD1. The CDR3 consists of 15 residues. With 5 bases clipped from V and 5 bases from J, the junction kept 11 bases outside the gene matches. Germline loops: CDR1 MGHRA, CDR2 YSYEKL.

This rearrangement joins TRBV10-3 to TRBJ1-1; 10 bases map to TRBD1. Germline CDR1 ENHRY, CDR2 SYGVKD. The CDR3 contains 15 residues. After removal of 2 bases from V and 4 bases from J, the junction contained 4 bases not matched to a gene. This chain's CDR3 is CAISELRTGGTEAFF. DNA of the CDR3: TGTGCCATCAGTGAGCTCAGGACAGGGGGCACTGAAGCTTTCTTT.

The chain has TRBV21-1 and TRBJ2-5; the tabulated D call, TRBD2, remains unverified against the DNA. TRBV21-1 is termed a pseudogene. This CDR3 contains 15 residues. The CDR3 loop is CASSKETLVQETQYF. Written as DNA, the CDR3 is TGTGCCAGCAGCAAGGAAACACTAGTCCAAGAGACCCAGTACTTC.

Points on this clone: The sample holds other DNA sequences that translate to the same CDR3. V gene TRBV18 combines with J gene TRBJ1-1; tentatively, D is TRBD1 (6 bases). Per the germline V gene, CDR1 is KGHSH and CDR2 is LQKENI. V was trimmed by 1 base and J by 0 bases, leaving 9 bases between them. CDR3 length: 15 residues. CDR3 protein: CASSPRTVMNTEAFF. In DNA form, the CDR3 reads TGTGCCAGCTCACCACGGACAGTTATGAACACTGAAGCTTTCTTT.